One and the same sample provided the 10 T cell receptor beta chains below, sequenced in a study of blood T cell repertoires in COVID-19. Here immunoSEQ multiplex PCR was the method, and the copy in TCRdb shows in-frame clones only, minus some. Of about 63,000 clones detected, roughly 85% appear once; the ten largest clones hold approximately 4.7%. The sequenced sample was peripheral blood. The origin of the receptors is a human donor in a cohort sampled during active COVID-19.

This chain connects TRBV6-6 to TRBJ2-2; 9 bases align to TRBD1. Germline lookup yields CDR1 MNHNY and CDR2 SVGAGI (reference sequence). CDR3 length equals 15 residues. The ends lost 6 bases at V and 3 bases at J; junction bases unmatched: 5. The CDR3 nucleotides are TGTGCCAGCAGGAGGGGACAGGGAGACACCGGGGAGCTGTTTTTT. Encoded protein: CASRRGQGDTGELFF.

The gene calls are TRBV9 and TRBJ2-2; D is uncertain. Trimming cost V 4 bases and J 0 bases, with 13 bases left between them. CDR3 length: 16 amino acids. The V gene's germline CDR1 is SGDLS and CDR2 YYNGEE. The CDR3 region has the DNA TGTGCCAGCAGCCCTGAGGAAACCACGAACACCGGGGAGCTGTTTTTT. Protein sequence: CASSPEETTNTGELFF.

This clone was detected only once. The chain links TRBV2 to TRBJ1-4; weak D call: TRBD1 (5 bases). Trimming shortened V by 8 bases and J by 4 bases, and 11 bases separated the two germline ends. CDR3 length: 13 amino acids. The germline V gene encodes CDR1 SNHLY and CDR2 FYNNEI. The CDR3 DNA sequence: TGTGCCAGCTTCTCGGGGGGTAATGAAAAACTGTTTTTT. Protein sequence: CASFSGGNEKLFF. Full variable domain (rest looked up from reference TRBV2 and TRBJ1-4): EPEVTQTPSHQVTQMGQEVILRCVPISNHLYFYWYRQILGQKVEFLVSFYNNEISEKSEIFDDQFSVERPDGSNFTLKIRSTKLEDSAMYFCASFSGGNEKLFFGSGTQLSVL.

The V gene is TRBV2, the J gene TRBJ2-1; TRBD2 aligns across 14 bases. This CDR3 contains 17 residues. The germline V gene has CDR1 SNHLY and CDR2 FYNNEI. Unmatched junction bases numbered 16, after V lost 11 bases and J lost 7 bases. Here the CDR3 reads CALSSGGLAGVDNEQFF. The CDR3 bases are TGTGCCCTCAGCAGCGGGGGACTAGCGGGAGTAGATAATGAGCAGTTCTTC.

The genes are TRBV3-1 (or the pseudogene TRBV3-2) and TRBJ2-7; 10 bases are a match to TRBD2. V gave up 4 bases and J gave up 3 bases; unmatched junction bases: 9. The V gene's germline CDR1 is LGHDT and CDR2 YNNKEL (reference sequence). The CDR3 contains 16 residues. CDR3 loop: CASSPGLAGEVYEQYF. CDR3 bases: TGTGCCAGCAGCCCTGGTCTAGCGGGAGAGGTCTACGAGCAGTACTTC.

The V and J genes are TRBV3-1 (or the pseudogene TRBV3-2) and TRBJ2-7; D remains unclear. Trimming left V 5 bases short and J 4 bases short, with 9 bases between. CDR1 LGHDT and CDR2 YNNKEL come from the germline V gene (reference sequence). This CDR3 comprises 12 residues. The CDR3 here is CASSGRQYEQYF. As DNA, the CDR3 is TGTGCCAGCAGCGGTAGACAATACGAGCAGTACTTC.

CDR3 in amino acids: CASRGTIYEQFF. CDR3 in DNA: TGTGCCAGCAGAGGGACTATCTATGAGCAGTTCTTC. The chain employs TRBV28 and TRBJ2-1; 7 nucleotides line up with TRBD2. With 6 bases clipped from V and 8 bases from J, the junction kept 4 bases outside the gene matches. There are 12 residues in the CDR3. The germline V gene has CDR1 MDHEN and CDR2 SYDVKM.

This chain joins TRBV5-1 and TRBJ1-2, with unresolved D. From germline, CDR1 is SGHRS and CDR2 YFSETQ. The V and J ends lost 4 bases and 4 bases respectively, with 11 bases between them. This CDR3 is 13 amino acids long. The CDR3 DNA is TGCGCCAGCAGCCCTGGGGAGGCCTATGGCTACACCTTC. Residues: CASSPGEAYGYTF.

This chain connects TRBV2 to TRBJ2-5, with 7 bases matching TRBD2. CDR3 length equals 15 residues. Trimming removed 2 bases from V and 2 bases from J; junction bases left unmatched: 5. Germline assignment: CDR1 SNHLY and CDR2 FYNNEI. The CDR3 DNA reads TGTGCCAGCAGTGAAAGACTAGCAGCGCAAGAGACCCAGTACTTC. The encoded protein is CASSERLAAQETQYF.

V is TRBV6-5 and J is TRBJ2-7; 8 bases match TRBD1. Trimming cost V 6 bases and J 4 bases; bases outside gene matches: 2. The CDR3 has 12 amino acids. Germline CDR1 and CDR2: MNHEY and SVGAGI. The CDR3 sequence is CASSGQGYEQYF. In DNA form, the CDR3 reads TGTGCCAGCAGCGGACAGGGTTACGAGCAGTACTTC.